These 22 T cell receptor beta chains were sequenced from one sample in a study of T cell repertoires in cytomegalovirus infection. MiXCR was run by TCRdb on the reads, yielding one entry per CDR3 protein. The sample includes 200,000 to 300,000 distinct CDR3 sequences, around 15% of them seen just once. The sequencing sample was made of PBMCs. Source of these receptors: a human donor in good health (CMV status not recorded). Some clones in this sample may be carry-over from other donors' samples.

This clonotype came up a few times. The gene calls are TRBV28 and TRBJ2-6; D call uncertain. CDR1 and CDR2 from the germline V gene are MDHEN and SYDVKM. The ends were cut back, 0 bases at V and 0 bases at J, with 6 bases in the middle. This CDR3 region has 16 residues. CDR3 region: CASSLWVGSGANVLTF. CDR3 in DNA: TGTGCCAGCAGTTTATGGGTCGGCTCTGGGGCCAACGTCCTGACTTTC.

In this sample, this clonotype turned up a few times. The genes are TRBV20-1 and TRBJ1-5; D may be TRBD1 (6 bases). The CDR3 covers 14 residues. Between the trimmed V and J ends, which lost 5 bases and 2 bases, there was a span of 13 bases. CDR1 is DFQATT and CDR2 is SNEGSKA in the germline V gene (reference sequence). DNA for the CDR3: TGCAGTGCTTACAGGGCGGTTGGCAATCAGCCCCAGCATTTT. Amino acid sequence: CSAYRAVGNQPQHF.

This clonotype was detected ten times or more. This chain joins TRBV28 and TRBJ2-1; TRBD2 aligns across 13 bases. The CDR3 covers 16 residues. The V and J ends lost 6 bases and 6 bases, in that order; junction bases with no gene match: 8. CDR1 MDHEN and CDR2 SYDVKM come from the germline V gene. In DNA, the CDR3 is TGTGCCAGCAGGCGATTGACTAGCGGGGGGAGCAATGAGCAGTTCTTC. This gives the protein CASRRLTSGGSNEQFF. The complete variable domain, with remaining parts taken from reference TRBV28 and TRBJ2-1, reads DVKVTQSSRYLVKRTGEKVFLECVQDMDHENMFWYRQDPGLGLRLIYFSYDVKMKEKGDIPEGYSVSREKKERFSLILESASTNQTSMYLCASRRLTSGGSNEQFFGPGTRLTVL.

This clonotype was seen more than once but under ten times. V gene TRBV7-6 combines with J gene TRBJ1-2; D is uncertain. The ends were cut back, 1 base at V and 5 bases at J, with 14 bases in the middle. The CDR3 loop spans 15 amino acids. Germline assignment: CDR1 SGHVS and CDR2 FNYEAQ. CDR3 bases: TGTGCCAGCAGCTTAGAGGTAGCCTTAAGATATGGCTACACCTTC. As protein: CASSLEVALRYGYTF.

The chain links TRBV6-1 to TRBJ1-2, with TRBD1 matching 7 bases. V shed 7 bases, J shed 2 bases, and the junction held 7 bases outside the gene matches. Per germline, CDR1 MNHNS and CDR2 SASEGT. CDR3 length: 14 residues. The CDR3 DNA is TGTGCCAGCATTAACAGGGGACCAAACTATGGCTACACCTTC. This sequence encodes CASINRGPNYGYTF.

The rearrangement joins TRBV3-1 to TRBJ1-3, with 7 bases aligning to TRBD1. After removal of 1 base from V and 0 bases from J, the junction contained 6 bases not matched to a gene. This CDR3 has 17 amino acids. Germline CDR1 LGHDT, CDR2 YNNKEL (reference sequence). The CDR3 is CASSQGPGQHSGNTIYF. The DNA of the CDR3 is TGTGCCAGCAGCCAAGGACCGGGACAGCACTCTGGAAACACCATATATTTT.

There are a few counts of this clonotype. The CDR3 region has the DNA TGTGCCAGCAGTTTGTCCTCTAGCGGGGGGTCCAAGGGTACGCAGTATTTT. Translated: CASSLSSSGGSKGTQYF. J is TRBJ2-3 and V is TRBV12-3 or TRBV12-4, with TRBD2 identical over 11 bases. This CDR3 is built from 17 residues. Trimming cost V 3 bases and J 8 bases; bases outside gene matches: 13.

This clonotype has at least ten counts. The rearrangement uses TRBV7-3 and TRBJ2-7; 10 bases map to TRBD2. The V gene's germline CDR1 is SGHTA and CDR2 FQGTGA. The length of the CDR3 is 15 residues. Trimming removed 4 bases from V and 6 bases from J; junction bases left unmatched: 9. This CDR3 reads CASSSLAGGVGEQYF. CDR3 DNA sequence: TGTGCCAGCAGCTCCTTAGCGGGAGGCGTAGGCGAGCAGTACTTC.

This clonotype was counted many times. This rearrangement joins TRBV28 to TRBJ2-2; weak D call: TRBD1 (5 bases). V lost 5 bases and J lost 4, with 14 bases in between. This CDR3 spans 15 amino acids. Germline lookup yields CDR1 MDHEN and CDR2 SYDVKM. CDR3 protein: CASSLRVVSTGELFF. CDR3 in DNA: TGTGCCAGCAGTCTCAGGGTTGTCAGCACCGGGGAGCTGTTTTTT.

In this sample, this clonotype turned up many times. This chain links TRBV7-8 with TRBJ2-2; no clear D gene. From germline, CDR1 is SGHVS and CDR2 FQNEAQ. V lost 5 bases and J 4 bases, leaving 5 bases between the germline ends. This CDR3 region has 12 residues. The CDR3 coding sequence is TGTGCCAGCAGCCCAACCACCGGGGAGCTGTTTTTT. Its translation: CASSPTTGELFF. Full variable domain (missing parts from reference TRBV7-8 and TRBJ2-2): GAGVSQSPRYKVAKRGQDVALRCDPISGHVSLFWYQQALGQGPEFLTYFQNEAQLDKSGLPSDRFFAERPEGSVSTLKIQRTQQEDSAVYLCASSPTTGELFFGEGSRLTVL.

This clonotype was detected only a few times. The rearrangement joins TRBV27 to TRBJ2-4; D is possibly TRBD2 (5 bases). The CDR3 contains 16 residues. CDR1 and CDR2 (germline): MNHEY, SMNVEV (reference sequence). V lost 5 bases and J lost 8, with 22 bases in between. The CDR3 region is CASSPSLALPEDIQYF. Written as DNA, the CDR3 is TGTGCCAGCAGTCCGTCTCTAGCTTTACCGGAAGACATTCAGTACTTC.

In this sample, this clonotype turned up many times. V and J are TRBV28 and TRBJ2-7; TRBD2 agrees at 7 bases. Germline assignment: CDR1 MDHEN and CDR2 SYDVKM. Trimming cost V 2 bases and J 1 base; bases outside gene matches: 11. This CDR3 has 17 amino acids. CDR3 amino acids: CASSLRWGGEGSYEQYF. For the CDR3, the DNA is TGTGCCAGCAGTTTAAGGTGGGGGGGGGAGGGGTCCTACGAGCAGTACTTC. Based on the CDR3 plus reference TRBV28 and TRBJ2-7, the full variable domain is DVKVTQSSRYLVKRTGEKVFLECVQDMDHENMFWYRQDPGLGLRLIYFSYDVKMKEKGDIPEGYSVSREKKERFSLILESASTNQTSMYLCASSLRWGGEGSYEQYFGPGTRLTVT.

This clonotype was observed many times. The chain uses TRBV7-2 and TRBJ2-7; possibly TRBD2 for D (6 bases). This CDR3 has 15 amino acids. V was pared by 1 base and J by 2 bases, with 12 bases between. Germline CDR1 is SGHTA and CDR2 is FQGNSA. CDR3 amino acids: CASSLEPSAPYEQYF. The CDR3 coding sequence is TGTGCCAGCAGCTTAGAGCCTAGCGCGCCCTACGAGCAGTACTTC.

This clonotype showed up many times. The chain employs TRBV7-2 and TRBJ2-2; 10 positions agree with TRBD2. Germline CDR1 and CDR2: SGHTA and FQGNSA. CDR3 size: 15 residues. With V trimmed by 5 bases and J by 7 bases, 7 bases remained unmatched. DNA of the CDR3: TGTGCCAGCAGCCCACAATCTAGCGGGAGCGGGGAGCTGTTTTTT. This encodes CASSPQSSGSGELFF.

J is TRBJ2-3 and V is TRBV20-1, with 8 bases fitting TRBD2. Looked up from germline, CDR1 is DFQATT and CDR2 is SNEGSKA (reference sequence). The CDR3 length is 15 residues. After removal of 2 bases from V and 4 bases from J, the junction contained 8 bases not matched to a gene. The DNA for the CDR3 is TGCAGTGCTAGACCAGCGGGACTAGTCTCAGATACGCAGTATTTT. It specifies CSARPAGLVSDTQYF.

The chain carries TRBV14 and TRBJ1-2; TRBD1 matches at 9 bases. The length of the CDR3 is 13 residues. Looked up from germline, CDR1 is SGHDN and CDR2 is FVKESK. V was clipped by 4 bases and J by 8 bases; unmatched bases: 5. CDR3 coding DNA: TGTGCCAGCAGCCGATGGACAGGGGTGGGCTACACCTTC. Protein product: CASSRWTGVGYTF. The complete variable domain, with remaining parts taken from reference TRBV14 and TRBJ1-2, reads EAGVTQFPSHSVIEKGQTVTLRCDPISGHDNLYWYRRVMGKEIKFLLHFVKESKQDESGMPNNRFLAERTGGTYSTLKVQPAELEDSGVYFCASSRWTGVGYTFGSGTRLTVV.

The V call is TRBV9, the J call TRBJ2-1; 15 bases are shared with TRBD2. The CDR3 sequence is 17 residues long. CDR1 is SGDLS and CDR2 is YYNGEE in the germline V gene. The ends lost 0 bases at V and 2 bases at J; junction bases unmatched: 0. Here the CDR3 reads CASSVGTSGRAYNEQFF. For the CDR3, the DNA is TGTGCCAGCAGCGTAGGGACTAGCGGGAGGGCCTACAATGAGCAGTTCTTC.

The CDR3 region is CASSPWTGTGGYNEQFF. In DNA form, the CDR3 reads TGTGCCAGCAGCCCTTGGACCGGGACAGGGGGTTACAATGAGCAGTTCTTC. J is TRBJ2-1 and V is TRBV6-8, with 11 bases identical to TRBD1. With V trimmed by 6 bases and J by 4 bases, 11 bases remained unmatched. Germline loops: CDR1 MNHGY, CDR2 SAAAGT. The CDR3 has 17 residues.

This clonotype was detected only a few times. J is TRBJ2-2 and V is TRBV4-3, with 7 nucleotides matching TRBD2. Germline CDR1 reads LGHNA; CDR2 reads YSLEER. The CDR3 is 15 residues long. J was trimmed by 6 bases and V by 4 bases; bases with no gene match: 8. For the CDR3, the DNA is TGCGCCAGCAGCCGCCTCCGGGAGGCGGCCGGGGAGCTGTTTTTT. This sequence encodes CASSRLREAAGELFF.

This clonotype was seen only a few times. This rearrangement joins TRBV5-1 to TRBJ1-1; 9 positions agree with TRBD1. Germline trimming cut 4 bases from V and 7 bases from J; bases unmatched to any gene: 8. This CDR3 spans 14 amino acids. Germline V lookup: CDR1 SGHRS, CDR2 YFSETQ. The CDR3 loop is CASSTTGGAVEAFF. CDR3 DNA: TGCGCCAGCAGCACTACAGGGGGCGCGGTTGAAGCTTTCTTT.

The chain recombines TRBV28 with TRBJ2-5; perhaps TRBD2 as D (8 bases). The V end was cut by 5 bases, the J end by 6 bases, with 28 bases between. This CDR3 spans 18 amino acids. In germline, CDR1 is MDHEN, CDR2 SYDVKM. This CDR3 reads CASSTLQGRREGHQTQYF. Here the CDR3 DNA reads TGTGCCAGCAGTACGTTACAGGGGCGACGGGAGGGCCATCAGACCCAGTACTTC.

This clonotype was counted ten times or more. The rearrangement links TRBV6-2 or TRBV6-3 to TRBJ2-7; no clear D. Per germline, CDR1 MNHEY and CDR2 SVGEGT. V shed 7 bases and J shed 3 bases, with 10 bases lying between them. This CDR3 has 12 residues. The CDR3 coding sequence is TGTGCCAGCACGGACCGAAACTACGAGCAGTACTTC. It encodes CASTDRNYEQYF.